The present entry profiles one T cell receptor beta chain with its context. The CDR3 has 15 residues. V dropped 4 bases and J dropped 1; count of bases not matched to a gene: 7. Germline CDR1 reads SGHNT; CDR2 reads YYREEE (reference sequence). These data come from a study of vaccination and CD4 T cells after COVID-19. About the study: Convalescent individuals exhibited SARS-CoV-2 positivity on nasal swab PCR, with nine or ten mild and one severe presentation. The convalescent group had six males, four females, seven Caucasians, two Asians, one multiracial.

TCRdb re-called the PCR reads with MiXCR, one entry per CDR3 protein. This table holds 12,000 to 15,000 distinct CDR3 sequences, 69% found once. Sequenced here: CD4+ T cells from blood, sampled after SARS-CoV-2 vaccination. This TCR was recovered from a human donor who had recovered from COVID-19. The chain recombines TRBV5-4 with TRBJ2-5; 7 nucleotides agree with TRBD2. This CDR3 is CASSTRWGGQETQYF. Here the CDR3 DNA reads TGTGCCAGCAGCACCCGTTGGGGGGGCCAAGAGACCCAGTACTTC.